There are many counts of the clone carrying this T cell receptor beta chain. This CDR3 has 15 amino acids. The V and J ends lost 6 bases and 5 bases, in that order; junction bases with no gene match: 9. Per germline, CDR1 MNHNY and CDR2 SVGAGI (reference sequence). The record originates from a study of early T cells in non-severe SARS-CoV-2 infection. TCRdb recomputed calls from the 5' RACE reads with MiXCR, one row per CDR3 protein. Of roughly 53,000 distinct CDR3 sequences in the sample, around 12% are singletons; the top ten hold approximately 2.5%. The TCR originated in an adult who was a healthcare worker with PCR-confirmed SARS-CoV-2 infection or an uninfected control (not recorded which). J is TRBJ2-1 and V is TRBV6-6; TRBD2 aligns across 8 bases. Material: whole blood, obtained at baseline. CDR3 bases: TGTGCCAGCAGACCCGGTACTAGCGGCCACAATGAGCAGTTCTTC. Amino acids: CASRPGTSGHNEQFF.